This T cell receptor beta chain was documented in a study of blood T cell repertoires in COVID-19. Background on the study: Italy, Spain and the United States were the sources of the convalescent and acute COVID-19 samples. Sources were T cells, B-cell-depleted T cells, or PBMCs; the material itself was cDNA or gDNA.

The germline V gene has CDR1 SGHTA and CDR2 FQGNSA. This CDR3 is built from 17 residues. V dropped 5 bases and J dropped 4 bases, with 24 bases sitting between them. Study processing details: Nucleated cell counts were estimated from reference gene primer amplification. Profiled with immunoSEQ multiplex PCR; TCRdb holds only in-frame clones, not every one. Clonal size and the V and J genes are those of that table, whereas D and trimming came from the DNA. The sample includes 61,000 or so clones, 70% to 90% of them seen just once. The sequencing sample was made of peripheral blood. The rearrangement joins TRBV7-2 to TRBJ2-7; perhaps TRBD1 as D (6 bases). This receptor was identified in an elderly woman with active COVID-19. The CDR3 spells CASSTRGTAGVGYEQYF. In DNA, the CDR3 is TGTGCCAGCAGCACCCGCGGAACCGCAGGGGTTGGGTACGAGCAGTACTTC.